This TCR beta chain was identified in a study of HIV-infected patients and healthy controls. No cell fractionation was done, so the repertoire covers all unsorted peripheral blood T cells. The ends lost 4 bases at V and 4 bases at J; junction bases unmatched: 10. Germline lookup yields CDR1 LGHNA and CDR2 YNFKEQ. There are 16 residues in the CDR3. This clonotype was seen many times. cDNA was made from around 0.5 ug RNA using alpha and beta constant primers. Each of the alpha and beta chains got its own library through chain-specific third strand synthesis with indices. TCRdb ran MiXCR on the 5' RACE reads and lists one entry per CDR3 protein. Among 18,000 or so distinct CDR3 sequences listed, more than 9% were seen once.

Specimen: blood. This sequence joins TRBV4-2 and TRBJ1-2, with 9 bases aligning to TRBD1. This clonotype was obtained from an adult in good health. The chain's CDR3 is CASSPPGQGALYGYTF. CDR3 DNA sequence: TGTGCCAGCAGCCCCCCGGGACAGGGTGCCCTCTATGGCTACACCTTC.